This T cell receptor beta chain stems from a study of blood T cells in healthy people across ages. With 2 bases removed from V and 2 bases from J, the gap between germline ends came to 13 bases. Germline V gives CDR1 MGHRA, CDR2 YSYEKL. The CDR3 length is 15 residues. A sample-barcoded 5' primer and a J-beta primer mix were used in a second PCR of roughly 7 to 12 cycles. One entry per CDR3 protein results from TCRdb running MiXCR on the 5' RACE reads. The sample contains roughly 1.6 million distinct CDR3 sequences, 30% to 35% of which appear only once. This clonotype was detected only a few times. Each sample yielded at least 6 million isolated PBMCs.

Sequenced sample: blood. The genes are TRBV4-1 and TRBJ2-7; tentative D call: TRBD2 (6 bases). This sequence was found in a woman between 25 and 40 years old in good health. The CDR3 bases are TGCGCCAGCAGCCAACAGGCATGGGGGGCCTACGAGCAGTACTTC. Its protein product is CASSQQAWGAYEQYF.